The clone carrying this T cell receptor beta chain was found a few times. Antigen unknown. The CDR3 totals 17 residues. V was clipped by 2 bases and J by 7 bases; unmatched bases: 10. Germline V gene data show CDR1 as SGDLS and CDR2 as YYNGEE. The data belong to a study of T-cell memory formation after mild COVID-19. Study outcomes and limitations: The appearance of some responding clones in pre-infection memory suggested that cross-reactive memory joined. Whereas later expanders leaned CD4+, clones contracting day 15 to 85 showed a balanced CD4/CD8 makeup. Those CD4+ clones that contracted were mainly in CM and EM (CD8+ ones in EMRA).

Constant-segment primers served in 5'RACE that generated TCR alpha and TCR beta cDNA libraries bearing sample barcodes and UMIs. TCRdb recomputed calls from the 5' RACE reads with MiXCR, one row per CDR3 protein. The table shows hundreds of thousands of distinct CDR3 sequences, with 14% occurring only once. This sequence originates from a young man who had mild COVID-19 (a few samples of this study predate the infection). Cell type and time point are not known. The rearrangement uses TRBV9 and TRBJ2-1; TRBD2 aligns across 12 bases. The sequencing input was PBMCs or a T cell subset sorted from them (not recorded which). For the CDR3, the DNA is TGTGCCAGCAGCGTTTCTAGCGGGGGGGCCGGTCGAAATGAGCAGTTCTTC. It specifies CASSVSSGGAGRNEQFF.